This T cell receptor beta chain comes out of a study of identifying expanded T cells in peripheral blood. Findings of the study overall: Over around two and four weeks, about 15 and 19 clones changed, versus around 1.2 between replicates. Roughly two-week clone count variance significantly increased as total template count grew.

With respect to this clone: Its specificity is not known.

Germline loops: CDR1 LNHDA, CDR2 SQIVND (reference sequence). Trimming took 2 bases from V and 6 from J, leaving 14 bases between them. This CDR3 spans 14 amino acids. This table comes from immunoSEQ multiplex PCR, and its TCRdb copy is limited to in-frame clones, with some not included. The table records about 52,000 clones, around 82% of them present only once. No infections or other immune events were documented during collection. This sequence was found in a person aged 18-70 years in good health. Material for sequencing was blood. This sequence joins TRBV19 and TRBJ2-7; weak D call: TRBD2 (6 bases). The CDR3 region has the DNA TGTGCCAGTAGTATAAGCCAGTTCGGGGGCGAGCAGTACTTC. It encodes CASSISQFGGEQYF.